This T cell receptor (beta chain) was captured in a study of control samples from healthy donors and cancer patients. TCRdb's table, derived via immunoSEQ multiplex PCR, lists solely in-frame clones and lacks some. The sample includes 90,000 to 100,000 clones, around 80% seen only once; the top ten take 2% to 2.5%. This clone was counted once. Germline V gene sequence: CDR1 SGHRS, CDR2 YFSETQ. Trimming removed 2 bases at V and 2 bases at J, with 12 bases between. This CDR3 comprises 15 residues. The TCR was taken from a man aged 55 to 70 in good health. What was sequenced was blood. The chain uses TRBV5-1 and TRBJ2-3; TRBD2 is a possible D gene (6 bases). The CDR3 DNA reads TGCGCCAGCAGCTTCACGGGGAGGCCCACAGATACGCAGTATTTT. Protein product: CASSFTGRPTDTQYF.